Below are 10 T cell receptor beta chains sequenced from a single sample in a study of cytomegalovirus exposure and HLA in healthy donors. Researchers ran the PCR with 60 Vbeta and 13 Jbeta primers. Assay: immunoSEQ multiplex PCR; the TCRdb copy retains only in-frame clones and omits some. The sample includes tens of thousands of clones, around 75% of them seen just once. Input material: PBMCs. Receptors were obtained from a man aged 50 to 59 in good health and CMV-seropositive.

The chain uses TRBV6-5 and TRBJ2-3; 8 nucleotides line up with TRBD2. After removal of 6 bases from V and 8 bases from J, the junction contained 13 bases not matched to a gene. CDR1 and CDR2 from the germline V gene are MNHEY and SVGAGI. The CDR3 covers 15 residues. CDR3 loop: CASSSTGGRIGTQYF. The CDR3 bases are TGTGCCAGCAGCAGCACGGGAGGGCGGATCGGTACGCAGTATTTT.

This clone was counted a few times. The rearrangement uses TRBV7-9 and TRBJ1-1; possibly TRBD1 for D (6 bases). The V gene lost 8 bases and the J gene lost 0 bases, with 10 bases spanning the gap. The CDR3 covers 13 residues. Per the germline V gene, CDR1 is SEHNR and CDR2 is FQNEAQ (reference sequence). CDR3: CASGTGMNTEAFF. Written as DNA, the CDR3 is TGTGCCAGCGGTACAGGGATGAACACTGAAGCTTTCTTT.

The V gene is TRBV6-1, the J gene TRBJ2-1; TRBD1 matches at 8 bases. V was pared by 5 bases and J by 9 bases, with 3 bases of the junction left unmatched. The germline CDR1 and CDR2 sequences are MNHNS and SASEGT. This CDR3 contains 12 residues. CDR3 nucleotide sequence: TGTGCCAGCAGTCGACAGGGGTCTGAGCAGTTCTTC. Its translation is CASSRQGSEQFF.

The rearrangement links TRBV5-4 to TRBJ2-3, with D possibly matching TRBD2 (5 bases). Deletions cut 4 bases from V and 4 bases from J, with 10 bases between. The CDR3 sequence is 13 residues long. Germline loops: CDR1 SGHNT, CDR2 YYREEE (reference sequence). CDR3 bases: TGTGCCAGCAGCGGGGAGATCGCAGATACGCAGTATTTT. The encoded protein is CASSGEIADTQYF.

The rearrangement uses TRBV6-1 and TRBJ1-1; D not certain. Between the trimmed V and J ends, which lost 7 bases and 4 bases, there was a span of 10 bases. The length of the CDR3 is 12 residues. Germline V gives CDR1 MNHNS, CDR2 SASEGT. The CDR3 DNA is TGTGCCAGCACATACAGAGCCACTGAAGCTTTCTTT. Translated, it gives CASTYRATEAFF.

CDR3 sequence (DNA): TGTGCCAGCAGTCTACTCTCGACAGGATATAGCAATCAGCCCCAGCATTTT. Translation: CASSLLSTGYSNQPQHF. The J gene is TRBJ1-5, the V gene TRBV28; the D gene is possibly TRBD1 (6 bases). In germline, CDR1 is MDHEN, CDR2 SYDVKM. V lost 5 bases to trimming and J lost 0 bases, with 17 bases between them. The length of the CDR3 is 17 residues.

V is TRBV2 and J is TRBJ2-7, with D maybe TRBD1 (6 bases). Germline V lookup: CDR1 SNHLY, CDR2 FYNNEI. Trimming took off 1 base at V and 1 base at J, with 14 bases between the two ends. The CDR3 totals 16 residues. The CDR3: CASSEEQGLSSYEQYF. DNA for the CDR3: TGTGCCAGCAGTGAAGAACAGGGCCTTAGTTCCTACGAGCAGTACTTC.

This chain uses TRBV6-4 with TRBJ2-2; D perhaps matches TRBD2 (5 bases). CDR3 length equals 14 residues. V lost 6 bases, J lost 7 bases, and 15 bases lay in between. Germline CDR1 reads MRHNA; CDR2 reads SNTAGT. CDR3 residues: CASRKAAAGGELFF. Written as DNA, the CDR3 is TGTGCCAGCAGAAAGGCCGCCGCGGGCGGGGAGCTGTTTTTT.

The V and J genes are TRBV11-2 and TRBJ1-2; 7 nucleotides agree with TRBD1. The CDR3 has 14 residues. Trimming took 1 base from V and 5 from J; bases not matched to a gene: 4. The V gene's germline CDR1 is SGHAT and CDR2 FQNNGV. In DNA, the CDR3 is TGTGCCAGCAGCTTAGCGGGACAGCCGTATGGCTACACCTTC. Protein: CASSLAGQPYGYTF.

The chain couples TRBV9 to TRBJ1-2, with 12 bases matching TRBD1. This CDR3 contains 15 residues. After removal of 3 bases from V and 7 bases from J, the junction contained 7 bases not matched to a gene. Germline V CDR1 and CDR2: SGDLS, YYNGEE. CDR3 region: CASSEGDRGLGGYTF. CDR3 sequence (DNA): TGTGCCAGCAGCGAAGGGGACAGGGGGCTTGGTGGCTACACCTTC.